There are a few counts of the clone carrying this T cell receptor (beta chain). What it binds is not known. The data stem from a study of T cells after yellow fever vaccination. Using its own MiXCR run on the 5' RACE reads, TCRdb lists one record per CDR3 protein. The sample lists 500,000 to 650,000 distinct CDR3 sequences, about 17% seen once, with 17% in the top ten. V shed 1 base and J shed 6 bases, with 16 bases lying between them. The length of the CDR3 is 15 residues. Germline CDR1 reads LGHNA; CDR2 reads YNFKEQ. General observations from the study: Re-detected after boosting: most primary clones, approximately 97% of CD4 and about 85% of CD8.

This receptor was taken from a man between 18 and 35 years old who received the YFV17D yellow fever vaccine. Source: PBMCs, taken more than 4 days after the first yellow fever vaccination. The chain employs TRBV4-2 and TRBJ2-7; possible D gene TRBD1, 7 bases. In nucleotides, the CDR3 is TGTGCCAGCAGCCAAGGGCAGGGGGGTATCTCCGAGCAGTACTTC. It specifies CASSQGQGGISEQYF.